This T cell receptor beta chain was retrieved from a study of blood T cells in healthy people across ages. General observations from the study: Per million T cells, TCR beta diversity dropped about linearly as age rose.

V shed 6 bases and J shed 9 bases, with 10 bases lying between them. Germline CDR1 is MNHEY and CDR2 is SVGAGI. CDR3 length: 11 amino acids. The study isolated at least 6.5 million PBMCs from each sample. Of note for this clonotype: Its antigen is not known.

The authors ran a second PCR of 7 to 11 cycles using a sample-barcoded 5' primer and a J-beta primer mix. TCRdb ran MiXCR on the 5' RACE reads and lists one entry per CDR3 protein. The data show about 830,000 distinct CDR3 sequences, around two thirds seen once. The receptor was isolated from a man aged 25 to 45 in good health. Sequencing was carried out using blood. The V call is TRBV6-5, the J call TRBJ2-3; D may be TRBD2 (6 bases). CDR3 amino acids: CASRMGGTQYF. Written as DNA, the CDR3 is TGTGCCAGCAGAATGGGGGGAACGCAGTATTTT.